The 20 T cell receptor beta chains reported below all come from one sample, sequenced in a study of blood T cell repertoires in COVID-19. Repertoires were generated with immunoSEQ multiplex PCR, while TCRdb's copy carries only in-frame clones and drops some. This table has about 80,000 clones, around 88% appearing once. The sample taken for sequencing was peripheral blood. All receptors come from a man aged 80 or over with active or convalescent COVID-19.

The J gene is TRBJ2-1, the V gene TRBV4-3; no definite D call. CDR1 and CDR2 from the germline V gene are LGHNA and YSLEER. V was clipped by 1 base and J by 7 bases, with 14 bases between them. CDR3 length equals 15 residues. CDR3 sequence: CASSQGSHLSNEQFF. The CDR3 nucleotides read TGCGCCAGCAGCCAAGGGAGTCACCTTTCAAATGAGCAGTTCTTC.

The rearrangement links TRBV29-1 to TRBJ2-2, with D possibly matching TRBD2 (5 bases). Trimming pared 7 bases from V and 3 bases from J, leaving 12 bases between. This CDR3 is built from 13 residues. Germline values: CDR1 SQVTM, CDR2 ANQGSEA. The CDR3 DNA reads as TGCAGCGGTAGGACTTCTTACACCGGGGAGCTGTTTTTT. It translates to CSGRTSYTGELFF.

The chain couples TRBV4-1 to TRBJ2-3; TRBD2 is a possible D gene (7 bases). This CDR3 has 14 residues. The germline V and J ends were trimmed by 6 bases and 5 bases, with 15 bases remaining between them. Germline V CDR1 and CDR2: MGHRA, YSYEKL. In nucleotides, the CDR3 is TGCGCCAGCAGTGGGGGGGGGCATCAAGATACGCAGTATTTT. It encodes CASSGGGHQDTQYF.

V usage is TRBV4-1 and J usage is TRBJ2-1; 14 bases align to TRBD2. V shed 1 base, J shed 6 bases, and the junction held 8 bases outside the gene matches. Germline V gene sequence: CDR1 MGHRA, CDR2 YSYEKL. The CDR3 covers 18 residues. In nucleotides, the CDR3 is TGCGCCAGCAGCCAAGGGGGGACTAGCGGGAGTCCGCTCAATGAGCAGTTCTTC. It translates to CASSQGGTSGSPLNEQFF.

The V gene is TRBV2, the J gene TRBJ1-1; the D gene is possibly TRBD1 (6 bases). V shed 0 bases and J shed 4 bases, with 9 bases lying between them. The CDR3 spans 14 residues. Per the germline V gene, CDR1 is SNHLY and CDR2 is FYNNEI. DNA of the CDR3: TGTGCCAGCAGTGAAGCGATAGGGGGCACTGAAGCTTTCTTT. This gives the protein CASSEAIGGTEAFF.

The rearrangement joins TRBV19 to TRBJ2-7, with TRBD2 matching 12 bases. The J segment lost 3 bases and the V segment lost 4 bases, leaving 4 bases of the junction unmatched. This CDR3 has 15 residues. The germline V gene encodes CDR1 LNHDA and CDR2 SQIVND (reference sequence). The CDR3 nucleotides read TGTGCCAGTAGTAGCCTAGCGGGGGGGGTCTACGAGCAGTACTTC. It encodes CASSSLAGGVYEQYF.

The chain uses TRBV7-8 and TRBJ2-1; maybe TRBD2 (5 bases). The ends were cut back, 0 bases at V and 7 bases at J, with 10 bases in the middle. This CDR3 has 14 amino acids. CDR1 and CDR2 from the germline V gene are SGHVS and FQNEAQ. The CDR3 coding sequence is TGTGCCAGCAGCTTAGCGGGAGTAGGTAATGAGCAGTTCTTC. Translation gives CASSLAGVGNEQFF.

V is TRBV30 and J is TRBJ1-5; D perhaps matches TRBD1 (6 bases). Trimming removed 4 bases from V and 4 bases from J, with 11 bases in between. The CDR3 runs 13 residues. Germline values: CDR1 GTSNPN, CDR2 SVGIG (reference sequence). CDR3 sequence (DNA): TGTGCCTGGACCGGACAGCCGAATCAGCCCCAGCATTTT. Its protein product is CAWTGQPNQPQHF.

CDR3 nucleotide sequence: TGTGCCAGCAGCTCCAGGGAGGGCACTGAAGCTTTCTTT. This translates into CASSSREGTEAFF. This sequence joins TRBV7-9 and TRBJ1-1, with D maybe TRBD1 (5 bases). Trimming stripped 4 bases from V and 4 bases from J, with 10 bases between. Per the germline V gene, CDR1 is SEHNR and CDR2 is FQNEAQ (reference sequence). The CDR3 spans 13 residues.

The chain joins TRBV10-3 to TRBJ1-1, with 11 bases matching TRBD1. CDR3 size: 16 residues. V shed 0 bases and J 5 bases; nucleotides not matched to a gene: 5. Germline V gives CDR1 ENHRY, CDR2 SYGVKD. The CDR3 region is CAISESGQGAWTEAFF. The DNA for the CDR3 is TGTGCCATCAGTGAGTCAGGACAGGGGGCCTGGACTGAAGCTTTCTTT.

The rearrangement joins TRBV3-1 (or the pseudogene TRBV3-2) to TRBJ2-1; D gene ambiguous. This CDR3 has 13 amino acids. CDR1 LGHDT and CDR2 YNNKEL come from the germline V gene (reference sequence). V lost 3 bases and J 7 bases, leaving 10 bases between the germline ends. The CDR3, as DNA: TGTGCCAGCAGCCAGGTTAGTTGGAATGAGCAGTTCTTC. Translation gives CASSQVSWNEQFF.

This rearrangement joins TRBV4-2 to TRBJ1-1; D remains unclear. Trimming cost V 0 bases and J 4 bases, with 3 bases left between them. The germline V gene encodes CDR1 LGHNA and CDR2 YNFKEQ. The CDR3 is made up of 12 amino acids. CDR3 protein: CASSQDGTEAFF. DNA of the CDR3: TGTGCCAGCAGCCAAGACGGCACTGAAGCTTTCTTT.

In its sample, this clone was seen once. This chain connects TRBV6-1 to TRBJ1-2; the match to TRBD1 covers 7 bases. The ends lost 3 bases at V and 3 bases at J; junction bases unmatched: 7. CDR3 length: 15 amino acids. The germline gives CDR1 MNHNS, CDR2 SASEGT. The CDR3 bases are TGTGCCAGCAGTGAGCGGGGACAGAATTACTATGGCTACACCTTC. This sequence encodes CASSERGQNYYGYTF.

The rearrangement links TRBV5-4 to TRBJ2-3; TRBD1 aligns across 8 bases. The CDR3 contains 16 residues. The J segment lost 4 bases and the V segment lost 0 bases, leaving 7 bases of the junction unmatched. Germline V gives CDR1 SGHNT, CDR2 YYREEE (reference sequence). This CDR3 is CASSLEDPGGADTQYF. DNA of the CDR3: TGTGCCAGCAGCTTGGAGGATCCAGGGGGCGCAGATACGCAGTATTTT.

The chain is built from TRBV4-1 and TRBJ2-2; TRBD2 agrees at 8 bases. The CDR3 extends over 16 amino acids. Germline V gene lookup returns CDR1 MGHRA and CDR2 YSYEKL. Germline trimming cut 0 bases from V and 5 bases from J; bases unmatched to any gene: 5. The CDR3 sequence is CASSQDGLAGTGELFF. The CDR3 nucleotides read TGCGCCAGCAGCCAAGACGGACTAGCAGGTACCGGGGAGCTGTTTTTT.

The rearrangement joins TRBV18 to TRBJ1-5, with D unclear. Germline V gene lookup returns CDR1 KGHSH and CDR2 LQKENI. CDR3 size: 15 residues. The ends were cut back, 5 bases at V and 1 base at J, with 12 bases in the middle. DNA for the CDR3: TGTGCCAGCTCAATAGATGCGGGGAGCAATCAGCCCCAGCATTTT. Amino acids: CASSIDAGSNQPQHF.

In this sample, this clone turned up a few times. The chain recombines TRBV12-3 or TRBV12-4 with TRBJ2-1; 7 bases are shared with TRBD2. V shed 1 base, J shed 12 bases, and the junction held 0 bases outside the gene matches. The CDR3 consists of 11 residues. CDR3 nucleotide sequence: TGTGCCAGCAGTTTAGGCGGGGGGCAGTTCTTC. This translates into CASSLGGGQFF.

The CDR3 coding sequence is TGTGCCTGCCTGACAGGGTTCTATGGCTACACCTTC. It encodes CACLTGFYGYTF. The chain joins TRBV30 to TRBJ1-2, with 7 bases matching TRBD1. J gave up 4 bases and V 6 bases, and 5 bases lay outside the gene matches. From germline, CDR1 is GTSNPN and CDR2 SVGIG (reference sequence). This CDR3 has 12 residues.

The rearrangement links TRBV28 to TRBJ2-5; D may be TRBD2 (5 bases). CDR1 and CDR2 (germline): MDHEN, SYDVKM. V lost 6 bases and J 5 bases, leaving 16 bases between the germline ends. The CDR3 has 14 residues. CDR3 amino acids: CASSPSIRRETQYF. The CDR3 DNA follows: TGTGCCAGCAGCCCCTCGATCAGGAGGGAGACCCAGTACTTC.

This clone was observed a handful of times. V and J are TRBV30 and TRBJ1-2; D may be TRBD1 (5 bases). V was shortened by 3 bases and J by 3 bases, with 11 bases between the two germline ends. Germline V gene data show CDR1 as GTSNPN and CDR2 as SVGIG (reference sequence). The CDR3 runs to 13 residues. Here the CDR3 reads CAWRGGQDYGYTF. The CDR3 nucleotides are TGTGCCTGGAGGGGTGGACAAGACTATGGCTACACCTTC.